Here is one T cell receptor (beta chain) with its context. Germline loops: CDR1 SEHNR, CDR2 FQNEAQ (reference sequence). The length of the CDR3 is 13 residues. V lost 2 bases to trimming and J lost 7 bases, with 9 bases between them. Profiling relied on immunoSEQ multiplex PCR, and the TCRdb table lists in-frame clones only, not all of them. The table has 200,000 to 250,000 clones, 70% to 90% seen once. The sample belongs to a study of blood T cell repertoires in COVID-19. What was sequenced was PBMCs or T cells enriched from blood (not recorded which). V gene TRBV7-9 combines with J gene TRBJ2-1; D remains ambiguous. The receptor was derived from a woman aged 40 to 50 with acute COVID-19. CDR3 residues: CASSLKTWNEQFF. CDR3 bases: TGTGCCAGCAGCTTAAAGACTTGGAATGAGCAGTTCTTC.